These 27 T cell receptor beta chains came from one sample sequenced in a study of OX40 agonist ivuxolimab in advanced cancers. Produced via immunoSEQ multiplex PCR; TCRdb's table is partial and in-frame only. This table has about 64,000 clones, more than 75% appearing once. This material consisted of CD4+ or CD8+ T cells sorted from blood, taken in a trial of the OX40 agonist ivuxolimab. The origin of the receptors is an adult with an advanced solid tumor such as melanoma, head and neck, liver or kidney cancer.

This chain links TRBV29-1 with TRBJ2-1, with 13 bases lining up with TRBD2. Germline V gene sequence: CDR1 SQVTM, CDR2 ANQGSEA. V dropped 6 bases and J dropped 9; count of bases not matched to a gene: 11. The CDR3 runs 15 residues. The CDR3 is CSVVKTSGRAGEQFF. CDR3 DNA: TGCAGCGTGGTAAAAACTAGCGGGAGGGCCGGTGAGCAGTTCTTC.

This chain uses TRBV11-3 with TRBJ2-1, with D perhaps matching TRBD1 (5 bases). Germline CDR1 reads SGHNT; CDR2 reads YENEEA. The CDR3 has 16 amino acids. V was cut by 4 bases and J by 0 bases, with 13 bases left in between. This CDR3 reads CASSSETESSYNEQFF. For the CDR3, the DNA is TGTGCCAGCAGCTCAGAGACAGAGAGCTCCTACAATGAGCAGTTCTTC.

The chain couples TRBV28 to TRBJ1-2, with TRBD1 matching 9 bases. The CDR3 covers 15 residues. Germline V gene data show CDR1 as MDHEN and CDR2 as SYDVKM. With 5 bases clipped from V and 5 bases from J, the junction kept 9 bases outside the gene matches. The CDR3 DNA follows: TGTGCCAGCAGTCCTACAGGGGGCGCTTGGTATGGCTACACCTTC. It is translated as CASSPTGGAWYGYTF.

The chain recombines TRBV7-2 with TRBJ1-3; D unclear. Germline-derived CDR1 and CDR2 are SGHTA and FQGNSA. CDR3 length equals 13 residues. Between the trimmed V and J ends, which lost 7 bases and 0 bases, there was a span of 7 bases. CDR3 region: CASTQLSGNTIYF. CDR3 nucleotides: TGTGCCAGCACCCAACTCTCTGGAAACACCATATATTTT.

The rearrangement uses TRBV10-3 and TRBJ2-1; the match to TRBD2 covers 14 bases. From germline, CDR1 is ENHRY and CDR2 SYGVKD. J lost 8 bases, V lost 10 bases, and 10 bases had no gene match. This CDR3 comprises 15 residues. Here the CDR3 reads CASSRLAGGDYEQFF. Here the CDR3 DNA reads TGTGCCAGCAGCCGACTAGCGGGAGGGGACTATGAGCAGTTCTTC.

The chain has TRBV7-9 and TRBJ2-5; TRBD2 matches 12 bases. This CDR3 has 15 residues. Germline V gives CDR1 SEHNR, CDR2 FQNEAQ (reference sequence). V gave up 7 bases and J gave up 5 bases; unmatched junction bases: 8. The chain's CDR3 is CASTSSGRALETQYF. CDR3 sequence (DNA): TGTGCCAGCACCTCTAGCGGGAGGGCCTTGGAGACCCAGTACTTC. Combining the CDR3 with reference TRBV7-9 and TRBJ2-5 gives the whole variable domain DTGVSQNPRHKITKRGQNVTFRCDPISEHNRLYWYRQTLGQGPEFLTYFQNEAQLEKSRLLSDRFSAERPKGSFSTLEIQRTEQGDSAMYLCASTSSGRALETQYFGPGTRLLVL.

The chain is built from TRBV18 and TRBJ1-2, with TRBD1 identical over 7 bases. Germline lookup yields CDR1 KGHSH and CDR2 LQKENI. This CDR3 has 12 residues. V shed 6 bases, J shed 11 bases, and the junction held 9 bases outside the gene matches. The DNA of the CDR3 is TGTGCCAGCTCGGTCGGACAGGAAAAATACACCTTC. It yields the protein CASSVGQEKYTF. Based on the CDR3 plus reference TRBV18 and TRBJ1-2, the full variable domain is NAGVMQNPRHLVRRRGQEARLRCSPMKGHSHVYWYRQLPEEGLKFMVYLQKENIIDESGMPKERFSAEFPKEGPSILRIQQVVRGDSAAYFCASSVGQEKYTFGSGTRLTVV.

The J gene is TRBJ2-2, the V gene TRBV27, with a possible D match to TRBD2 (6 bases). V gave up 3 bases and J gave up 6 bases, with 17 bases separating them. The CDR3 consists of 16 residues. Germline values: CDR1 MNHEY, CDR2 SMNVEV (reference sequence). The CDR3 DNA follows: TGTGCCAGCAGTTTTTTGCGGGGCGCCGTTGCCGGGGAGCTGTTTTTT. It encodes CASSFLRGAVAGELFF.

V and J are TRBV7-6 and TRBJ2-1; D might be TRBD1 (5 bases). The CDR3 is made up of 15 amino acids. Per germline, CDR1 SGHVS and CDR2 FNYEAQ. V dropped 5 bases and J dropped 0 bases, with 11 bases sitting between them. CDR3 region: CASSLRQSSYNEQFF. Here the CDR3 DNA reads TGTGCCAGCAGCCTCCGACAGAGCTCCTACAATGAGCAGTTCTTC.

The rearrangement links TRBV2 to TRBJ1-1; unclear D gene. With 4 bases removed from V and 5 bases from J, the gap between germline ends came to 17 bases. CDR1 and CDR2 (germline): SNHLY, FYNNEI. This CDR3 contains 15 residues. The CDR3 coding sequence is TGTGCCAGCAGTGGATTAACCCGGGTCACAACTGAAGCTTTCTTT. It encodes CASSGLTRVTTEAFF.

This clone was seen a handful of times. The genes are TRBV18 and TRBJ2-4; 9 bases are a match to TRBD1. Germline lookup yields CDR1 KGHSH and CDR2 LQKENI. The CDR3 runs 17 residues. V lost 2 bases to trimming and J lost 1 base; unmatched junction nucleotides: 6. The CDR3 reads CASSPGTGREAKNIQYF. CDR3 coding DNA: TGTGCCAGCTCACCAGGGACAGGGAGGGAGGCCAAAAACATTCAGTACTTC. Complete variable domain (other parts from reference TRBV18 and TRBJ2-4): NAGVMQNPRHLVRRRGQEARLRCSPMKGHSHVYWYRQLPEEGLKFMVYLQKENIIDESGMPKERFSAEFPKEGPSILRIQQVVRGDSAAYFCASSPGTGREAKNIQYFGAGTRLSVL.

This sequence joins TRBV7-9 and TRBJ2-1; 11 bases are a match to TRBD1. Looked up from germline, CDR1 is SEHNR and CDR2 is FQNEAQ (reference sequence). The CDR3 extends over 17 amino acids. V shed 3 bases and J 2 bases; nucleotides not matched to a gene: 6. The CDR3: CASSFPPGQGAYNEQFF. In DNA, the CDR3 is TGTGCCAGCAGCTTCCCCCCGGGACAGGGGGCCTACAATGAGCAGTTCTTC.

The rearrangement links TRBV9 to TRBJ2-7, with TRBD2 matching 8 bases. The CDR3 loop spans 15 amino acids. With V trimmed by 0 bases and J by 2 bases, 4 bases remained unmatched. Germline CDR1 and CDR2: SGDLS and YYNGEE. CDR3 region: CASSVGTSGPYEQYF. CDR3 coding DNA: TGTGCCAGCAGCGTAGGCACTAGCGGACCCTACGAGCAGTACTTC.

CDR3: CASSWRSAYEQFF. CDR3 nucleotide sequence: TGCGCCAGCAGCTGGAGATCTGCCTATGAGCAGTTCTTC. V gene TRBV5-1 combines with J gene TRBJ2-1; D unresolved. CDR1 and CDR2 from the germline V gene are SGHRS and YFSETQ. V lost 3 bases and J 8 bases, leaving 12 bases between the germline ends. The CDR3 is 13 amino acids.

The chain joins TRBV7-2 to TRBJ1-5, with D possibly TRBD1 on 5 matching bases. Trimming took 3 bases from V and 3 from J, leaving 9 bases between them. Germline values: CDR1 SGHTA, CDR2 FQGNSA. The CDR3 totals 14 residues. Written as DNA, the CDR3 is TGTGCCAGCAGCTTGCAGGGAAACAATCAGCCCCAGCATTTT. This translates into CASSLQGNNQPQHF.

This chain uses TRBV29-1 with TRBJ2-1; 11 nucleotides line up with TRBD1. The CDR3 sequence is 16 residues long. CDR1 SQVTM and CDR2 ANQGSEA come from the germline V gene. Trimming took 3 bases from V and 4 from J; bases not matched to a gene: 8. The DNA for the CDR3 is TGCAGCGTTGACCGAACAGGACAGGGGGCGTACAATGAGCAGTTCTTC. This encodes CSVDRTGQGAYNEQFF.

The J gene is TRBJ2-2, the V gene TRBV10-1; the match to TRBD2 covers 7 bases. In germline, CDR1 is WNHNN, CDR2 SYGVQD (reference sequence). The CDR3 runs 15 residues. V was clipped by 7 bases and J by 3 bases; unmatched bases: 8. Here the CDR3 DNA reads TGCGCCAGCATCCGGGAGGCCATCTACACCGGGGAGCTGTTTTTT. Translation: CASIREAIYTGELFF.

V gene TRBV19 combines with J gene TRBJ2-3, with 16 bases fitting TRBD2. Per the germline V gene, CDR1 is LNHDA and CDR2 is SQIVND (reference sequence). V shed 4 bases, J shed 0 bases, and the junction held 4 bases outside the gene matches. This CDR3 has 18 residues. CDR3 region: CASSRGLAGGPSTDTQYF. CDR3 sequence (DNA): TGTGCCAGTAGTAGGGGACTAGCGGGGGGGCCTAGCACAGATACGCAGTATTTT. The full variable domain, in which reference TRBV19 and TRBJ2-3 provide the parts outside the CDR3, is DGGITQSPKYLFRKEGQNVTLSCEQNLNHDAMYWYRQDPGQGLRLIYYSQIVNDFQKGDIAEGYSVSREKKESFPLTVTSAQKNPTAFYLCASSRGLAGGPSTDTQYFGPGTRLTVL.

The J gene is TRBJ2-7, the V gene TRBV7-2; D gene unclear. Germline assignment: CDR1 SGHTA and CDR2 FQGNSA. CDR3 length: 15 amino acids. V shed 1 base and J shed 0 bases, with 10 bases lying between them. The CDR3: CASSLDGVSSYEQYF. The DNA of the CDR3 is TGTGCCAGCAGCTTAGACGGAGTGAGCTCCTACGAGCAGTACTTC.

The chain joins TRBV5-1 to TRBJ1-2; 7 nucleotides line up with TRBD1. The CDR3 is made up of 15 amino acids. Germline trimming cut 4 bases from V and 5 bases from J; bases unmatched to any gene: 11. Germline CDR1 and CDR2: SGHRS and YFSETQ. For the CDR3, the DNA is TGCGCCAGCAGCGGTATTGGGGACAGCCGGTATGGCTACACCTTC. Its protein product is CASSGIGDSRYGYTF.

This clone has just a few counts. The rearrangement links TRBV14 to TRBJ2-2, with D uncertain. V dropped 1 base and J dropped 11 bases, with 8 bases sitting between them. The germline CDR1 and CDR2 sequences are SGHDN and FVKESK. The CDR3 is made up of 12 amino acids. The CDR3 loop is CASSQGRSELFF. CDR3 coding DNA: TGTGCCAGCAGCCAAGGACGCAGCGAGCTGTTTTTT.

The V call is TRBV19, the J call TRBJ2-5; D uncertain. CDR1 and CDR2 (germline): LNHDA, SQIVND (reference sequence). This CDR3 is built from 14 residues. V lost 0 bases and J 5 bases, leaving 10 bases between the germline ends. The CDR3 DNA sequence: TGTGCCAGTAGTATAGATTCCGGTAGGGAGACCCAGTACTTC. This encodes CASSIDSGRETQYF.

This chain links TRBV2 with TRBJ2-1; 7 bases align to TRBD1. In germline, CDR1 is SNHLY, CDR2 FYNNEI. This CDR3 has 12 residues. V was clipped by 3 bases and J by 12 bases; unmatched bases: 5. CDR3 nucleotides: TGTGCCAGCAGTGACAGGGGGTGGGGGCAGTTCTTC. Encoded protein: CASSDRGWGQFF.

V usage is TRBV6-1 and J usage is TRBJ1-5; no clear D gene. In germline, CDR1 is MNHNS, CDR2 SASEGT. Trimming removed 7 bases from V and 2 bases from J, with 6 bases in between. The length of the CDR3 is 12 residues. Written as DNA, the CDR3 is TGTGCCAGCACCCAGGGCAATCAGCCCCAGCATTTT. Its translation: CASTQGNQPQHF.

The chain has TRBV25-1 and TRBJ2-1; 9 positions agree with TRBD2. Germline-derived CDR1 and CDR2 are MGHDK and SYGVNS. This CDR3 is 15 amino acids long. The V segment lost 7 bases and the J segment 4 bases; nucleotides outside the gene matches: 8. DNA for the CDR3: TGTGCCAGCATTAATAGCGGGAGCTATTACAATGAGCAGTTCTTC. Encoded protein: CASINSGSYYNEQFF.

This clone was seen ten or more times. The chain recombines TRBV6-1 with TRBJ2-1, with 8 bases identical to TRBD1. This CDR3 contains 13 residues. Germline-derived CDR1 and CDR2 are MNHNS and SASEGT. V gave up 8 bases and J gave up 3 bases; unmatched junction bases: 3. CDR3 bases: TGTGCCAGCCGACAGGGGAACTACAATGAGCAGTTCTTC. Residues: CASRQGNYNEQFF.

This clone was recorded once. The V call is TRBV5-4, the J call TRBJ2-7; 8 bases align to TRBD1. CDR1 and CDR2 from the germline V gene are SGHNT and YYREEE (reference sequence). The CDR3 has 13 amino acids. J gave up 6 bases and V 2 bases, and 4 bases lay outside the gene matches. The CDR3: CASSFGQGREQYF. The CDR3 coding sequence is TGTGCCAGCAGCTTCGGACAGGGCCGCGAGCAGTACTTC.